One T cell receptor beta chain is described in this entry. As yet, its antigen is unknown. The table came from immunoSEQ multiplex PCR; TCRdb's copy has only in-frame clones and leaves some out. The repertoire has over 15,000 clones, around four fifths of them found once; the top ten carry roughly 72%. This specimen belongs to a study of OX40 agonist ivuxolimab in advanced cancers. Overall study context: Enrollees could have had prior anti-PD-1, anti-PD-L1 or anti-CTLA-4 therapy, which under 50% had received. Study-wide results and limits: Averaged across samples, CD8+ T cells carried more expanded clones than CD4+ did.

Systemic immunosuppression or autoimmune disease history was grounds to exclude patients. At cycle 4 day 1, cycle 7 day 1, and baseline, blood was sampled. Trimming took 2 bases from V and 4 from J, leaving 7 bases between them. Germline values: CDR1 SGDLS, CDR2 YYNGEE. The CDR3 consists of 13 residues. The TCR originated in an adult with an advanced solid tumor such as melanoma, head and neck, liver or kidney cancer. This chain connects TRBV9 to TRBJ2-1, with D perhaps TRBD2 (5 bases). The starting material was CD4+ or CD8+ T cells sorted from blood, obtained in a trial of the OX40 agonist ivuxolimab. CDR3 protein: CASSVPGYNEQFF. The DNA of the CDR3 is TGTGCCAGCAGCGTTCCGGGATACAATGAGCAGTTCTTC.